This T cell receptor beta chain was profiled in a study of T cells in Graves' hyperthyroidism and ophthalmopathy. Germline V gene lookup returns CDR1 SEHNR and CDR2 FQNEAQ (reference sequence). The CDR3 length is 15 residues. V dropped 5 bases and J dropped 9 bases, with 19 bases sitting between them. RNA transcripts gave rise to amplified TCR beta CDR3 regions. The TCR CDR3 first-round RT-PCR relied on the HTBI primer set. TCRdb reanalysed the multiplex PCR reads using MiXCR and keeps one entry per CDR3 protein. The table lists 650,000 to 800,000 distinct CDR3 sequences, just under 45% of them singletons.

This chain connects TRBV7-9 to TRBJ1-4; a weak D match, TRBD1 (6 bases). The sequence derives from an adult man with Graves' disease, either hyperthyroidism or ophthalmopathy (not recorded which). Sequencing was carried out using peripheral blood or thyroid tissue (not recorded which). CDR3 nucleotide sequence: TGTGCCAGCAGCCCAGGACGGACAGTTCGTCAAAAACTGTTTTTT. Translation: CASSPGRTVRQKLFF.